This is a list of T cell receptor beta chains from one sample in a study of T cells after yellow fever vaccination. In TCRdb, the 5' RACE reads were re-called with MiXCR into one record per CDR3 protein. The sample shows 400,000 to 650,000 distinct CDR3 sequences, just over 20% of them seen only once. This specimen was PBMCs, taken less than 25 days after the first yellow fever vaccination. Every receptor here comes from a man between 18 and 35 years old who received the YFV17D yellow fever vaccine. The CDR3 runs from the conserved cysteine through the conserved F or W. The D gene is left open where the match is weak. Size is stated for part of the rows, as once, few or many counts, or as a class when the clone is expanded.

TRBJ2-3 TRBV20-1 TRBD1 - TGCAGTGCTCCCGGACAGGGGAACACAGATACGCAGTATTTT CSAPGQGNTDTQYF
TRBJ2-5 TRBV7-8 - many TGTGCCAGCAGCTTAGGCGTGGGCGGGGAGACCCAGTACTTC CASSLGVGGETQYF
TRBJ2-3 TRBV5-6 - many TGTGCCAGCAGATCTGACAGAACTACGCAGTATTTT CASRSDRTTQYF
TRBJ2-5 TRBV28 - - TGTGCCAGCCTCCCCCCCGGTGGCAGGGGGGGGACCCAGTACTTC CASLPPGGRGGTQYF
TRBJ2-7 TRBV7-9 - few TGTGCCAGCAGCTTAGGGTCGGGTGGAGAGCAGTACTTC CASSLGSGGEQYF
TRBJ2-5 TRBV12-3/TRBV12-4 TRBD2 few TGTGCCAGCAGCAGCGTAGCGGGGGACGGGGAGACCCAGTACTTC CASSSVAGDGETQYF
TRBJ1-2 TRBV6-5 TRBD1 few TGTGCCAGCAGTTTTAGACAGGGAAGCGGCTACACCTTC CASSFRQGSGYTF
TRBJ2-3 TRBV6-1 - many TGTGCCAGCTTATGGAACAGGGGCACAGATACGCAGTATTTT CASLWNRGTDTQYF
TRBJ2-2 TRBV7-8 TRBD1 - TGTGCCAGCAGCCCGACCGGGACAGGGGGGATTAGCAGGGAGCTGTTTTTT CASSPTGTGGISRELFF
TRBJ1-3 TRBV11-2 - few TGTGCCAGCAGCTCTTACGGAAACACCATATATTTT CASSSYGNTIYF
TRBJ1-4 TRBV27 TRBD1 few TGTGCCAGCAGTTCGTCAACAGGGGGAAAACTGTTTTTT CASSSSTGGKLFF
TRBJ1-1 TRBV7-2 TRBD1 - TGTGCCAGCAGCTTTCTTGGGGACAGGGGCGACACTGAAGCTTTCTTT CASSFLGDRGDTEAFF
TRBJ2-5 TRBV28 - few TGTGCCAGCAGTGCTCCGGGACGGGAATTAGAGACCCAGTACTTC CASSAPGRELETQYF
TRBJ2-4 TRBV20-1 TRBD2 - TGCAGTGCTGGAGCGGGGGGGCCCAACATTCAGTACTTC CSAGAGGPNIQYF
TRBJ2-5 TRBV7-9 TRBD1 few TGTGCCAGCAGCTTAACGGACAGGCGACAAGAGACCCAGTACTTC CASSLTDRRQETQYF
TRBJ1-5 TRBV6-2/TRBV6-3 TRBD1 - TGTGCCAGCAATTCACAGGGGAACCAGCCCCAGCATTTT CASNSQGNQPQHF
TRBJ1-2 TRBV18 TRBD1 few TGTGCCAGCTCCACACGAACGAGCGGACAGGGGGGAGTGAATACCTTC CASSTRTSGQGGVNTF
TRBJ2-7 TRBV6-2/TRBV6-3 - - TGTGCCAGCAGTCCGCAAGGGGAGCCATACGAGCAGTACTTC CASSPQGEPYEQYF
TRBJ1-1 TRBV7-8 - few TGTGCCAGCAGCTTAGTAGGGTTCTTGTACACTGAAGCTTTCTTT CASSLVGFLYTEAFF
TRBJ1-5 TRBV15 - few TGTGCCACCAGCAGAGATTGGGACAATTATCAGCCCCAGCATTTT CATSRDWDNYQPQHF
TRBJ2-5 TRBV6-2/TRBV6-3 - few TGTGCCAGCAGCACGCATAAGCGAATCCAAGAGACCCAGTACTTC CASSTHKRIQETQYF
TRBJ2-7 TRBV12-3/TRBV12-4 - - TGTGCCAGCAGTTTAAAGGGTCTCGAGCAGTACTTC CASSLKGLEQYF
TRBJ2-2 TRBV4-2 TRBD2 - TGTGCCAGCAGCCCCGGGGGGGCCTTGAACGGGGAGCTGTTTTTT CASSPGGALNGELFF
TRBJ1-1 TRBV25-1 - - TGTGCCAGCAGTGCTCCGGGGAACACTGAAGCTTTCTTT CASSAPGNTEAFF
TRBJ2-1 TRBV2 - - TGTGCCAGCTCCAGGGGGGGACTAGTCTACAATGAGCAGTTCTTC CASSRGGLVYNEQFF
TRBJ2-1 TRBV5-4 TRBD1 - TGTGCCAGCAGCGCCCAGGACAGGGGCCTCTCTGCCTACAATGAGCAGTTCTTC CASSAQDRGLSAYNEQFF
TRBJ2-1 TRBV5-1 - - TGCGCCAGCAGCTTGGGGGACCCCTTCAATGAGCAGTTCTTC CASSLGDPFNEQFF
TRBJ1-1 TRBV20-1 TRBD1 few TGCAGTGCTAGACCCCCGGACAGGGCTACTAACACTGAAGCTTTCTTT CSARPPDRATNTEAFF
TRBJ2-3 TRBV2 TRBD2 - TGTGCCAGCAGTGAACTCAGCGGGGGCGACGCACCGTATACGCAGTATTTT CASSELSGGDAPYTQYF
TRBJ1-2 TRBV7-9 - - TGTGCCAGCAACGGGGACGGAAACTATGGCTACACCTTC CASNGDGNYGYTF
TRBJ1-5 TRBV29-1 - few TGCAGCGGTCTAACAGGGACCCTTAGCAATCAGCCCCAGCATTTT CSGLTGTLSNQPQHF
TRBJ1-4 TRBV3-1 - few TGTGCCAGCAGCCATGCAACTAATGAAAAACTGTTTTTT CASSHATNEKLFF